The present TCR beta chain was sequenced within a study of human T cells and chemical hapten exposure. Regarding the study as a whole: Once DPC sensitization occurred, TCRs above 1 in 1000 frequency showed no change. Because they had alopecia, donors may respond immunologically unlike healthy people.

Regarding this clonotype: The target antigen is unknown.

Indicated time point: patch test 3, about 24 weeks after DPC sensitization. Sample treatment: therapeutic diphenylcyclopropenone sensitization with weekly scalp DPC. TCRdb re-derived calls from the RACE reads in MiXCR, one entry per CDR3 protein. Here the sample spans tens of thousands of distinct CDR3 sequences, around 10% being singletons. The source was whole blood, collected in connection with sensitization to the hapten diphenylcyclopropenone (DPC). The TCR was taken from a woman aged 45 to 65 with alopecia areata. Some clones in this sample may be carry-over from other donors' samples.

Here the CDR3 reads CASSLQGENTEAFF. CDR3 sequence (DNA): TGTGCCAGCAGTTTACAGGGGGAAAACACTGAAGCTTTCTTT. The chain combines TRBV27 with TRBJ1-1; 7 nucleotides agree with TRBD1. Losses at the gene ends were 2 bases for V and 2 bases for J; bases not matched to a gene: 2. This CDR3 region has 14 residues. The germline V gene has CDR1 MNHEY and CDR2 SMNVEV (reference sequence).